This TCR beta chain was captured by sequencing in a study of cytomegalovirus exposure and HLA in healthy donors. Researchers ran the PCR with 60 Vbeta and 13 Jbeta primers. Assay used: immunoSEQ multiplex PCR; TCRdb lists only in-frame clones, some missing. Seen here are about 170,000 clones, roughly 80% observed once, and the top ten hold over 0.65%. The CDR3 runs to 15 residues. Germline CDR1 reads SGHRS; CDR2 reads YFSETQ. Trimming took off 4 bases at V and 4 bases at J, with 18 bases between the two ends. This sequence was found in a woman aged 18-35 years in good health and CMV-seronegative. The rearrangement links TRBV5-1 to TRBJ2-7; D perhaps matches TRBD1 (5 bases). Sequenced material: PBMCs. The CDR3 DNA follows: TGCGCCAGCAGCCCCCTGGGCAGGGAAGGGTACGAGCAGTACTTC. Protein: CASSPLGREGYEQYF.